Here is one T cell receptor (beta chain) with its context. This entry is derived from a study of blood T cell repertoires in COVID-19. Study context: Samples taken during acute and convalescent COVID-19 were collected in the United States, Italy and Spain. The analysed material was cDNA or gDNA that came from T cells, B-cell-depleted T cells, or PBMCs.

In the authors' methods: How many nucleated cells were present was estimated from reference gene primer amplification. The data were produced by immunoSEQ multiplex PCR, yet TCRdb's version contains in-frame clones alone and is incomplete. V, J and clone size are taken as reported in that table, and D and trimming were inferred from the DNA itself. The sample includes 130,000 or so clones, about 75% of them seen just once. Source material: peripheral blood. This clonotype was sampled from an elderly man with acute or convalescent COVID-19.

CDR3 sequence (DNA): TGTGCCAGTAGGCGGGCAGGATCCTACTCACCCCTCCACTTT. It codes for CASRRAGSYSPLHF. The genes are TRBV19 and TRBJ1-6, with D unclear. Trimming pared 6 bases from V and 10 bases from J, leaving 16 bases between. The CDR3 consists of 14 residues. Germline CDR1 and CDR2: LNHDA and SQIVND (reference sequence).